This is a list of T cell receptor beta chains from one sample in a study of cytotoxic CD8 clonotypes in ibrutinib-treated CLL. Clones were sequenced by immunoSEQ multiplex PCR, and TCRdb holds only the in-frame ones, with some missing. The sample shows some 58,000 clones, less than 75% of them seen only once. Sequenced here: PBMCs, sampled after 12 months of ibrutinib treatment. These TCRs come from a human donor with chronic lymphocytic leukemia. CDR3s include the opening cysteine and the closing phenylalanine or tryptophan. A D gene is named only where the DNA matches it firmly. Clone size is shown for a subset of rows, as once, few, many or a class of expanded clone.

j_gene | abundance | v_gene | d_gene | CDR3nt | CDR3aa
TRBJ1-4 | . | TRBV28 | TRBD1 | TGTGCCAGCAGTTCCGGACAGGGTGAAAAACTGTTTTTT | CASSSGQGEKLFF
TRBJ1-2 | . | TRBV18 | . | TGTGCCAGCTCACCACCAGCGGGGGTCGGCTACACCTTC | CASSPPAGVGYTF
TRBJ2-5 | . | TRBV5-6 | . | TGTGCCAGCAGCTTGGAAGTAGGGCCGGGTGGGCAAGGGACCCAGTACTTC | CASSLEVGPGGQGTQYF
TRBJ1-3 | . | TRBV7-6 | TRBD1 | TGTGCCAGCAGCCCTCTACAGGGGGCGGGAAACACCATATATTTT | CASSPLQGAGNTIYF
TRBJ1-2 | once | TRBV19 | TRBD1 | TGTGCCAGTAGTATCTTGACAGGGGGCTTCTCTTCTGGCTACACCTTC | CASSILTGGFSSGYTF
TRBJ2-1 | . | TRBV4-1 | . | TGCGCCAGCAGCCAAGACGTCTCCAGGGCCAGTTCCTACAATGAGCAGTTCTTC | CASSQDVSRASSYNEQFF
TRBJ1-2 | many | TRBV19 | TRBD1 | TGTGCCAGTGTCGTCCAGGGGGCGAATCCTTATGGCTACACCTTC | CASVVQGANPYGYTF
TRBJ1-5 | . | TRBV19 | . | TGTGCCAGTAGTATAGGGCCAGCCAGAGGTCAGCCCCAGCATTTT | CASSIGPARGQPQHF
TRBJ2-5 | . | TRBV21-1 | . | TGTGCCAGCACCCATAAAGGGGGAGGGAAGCCGGAGACCCAGTACTTC | CASTHKGGGKPETQYF
TRBJ1-4 | . | TRBV14 | TRBD1 | TGTGCCAGCAGCCAAGAATGGTCCGGGACAGGGGTCGGAAAACTGTTTTTT | CASSQEWSGTGVGKLFF
TRBJ2-3 | . | TRBV5-4 | . | TGTGCCAGCAGCTCTACAGGAATTCCTGGGGATACGCAGTATTTT | CASSSTGIPGDTQYF
TRBJ2-2 | few | TRBV30 | . | TGTGCCTGGAGTGTATTTCGAGGGTACACCGGGGAGCTGTTTTTT | CAWSVFRGYTGELFF
TRBJ2-6 | . | TRBV7-2 | . | TGTGCCAGCAGCCCCCTAATCGGGACCTCTGGGGCCAACGTCCTGACTTTC | CASSPLIGTSGANVLTF
TRBJ1-2 | . | TRBV7-9 | . | TGTGCCAGCAGCGTCGACCCATACGGCTACACCTTC | CASSVDPYGYTF
TRBJ2-4 | few | TRBV28 | TRBD2 | TGTGCCAGCAGTTTCTGGGGACAGACTAGCGGGAGGGCCTCGATTCAGTACTTC | CASSFWGQTSGRASIQYF
TRBJ2-2 | . | TRBV4-1 | TRBD2 | TGCGCCAGCAGCCAAGTCTTAGCGGGAGTGAACACCGGGGAGCTGTTTTTT | CASSQVLAGVNTGELFF
TRBJ2-5 | . | TRBV7-2 | . | TGTGCCAGCAGTCTTCTTATGGGAGAGACCCAGTACTTC | CASSLLMGETQYF
TRBJ2-3 | . | TRBV9 | . | TGTGCCAGCAGCCGAGGGAGTACAGATACGCAGTATTTT | CASSRGSTDTQYF
TRBJ2-7 | . | TRBV27 | . | TGTGCCAGCAGTTTTCGTTTGTACGGCTACGAGCAGTACTTC | CASSFRLYGYEQYF
TRBJ2-7 | once | TRBV5-1 | . | TGCGCCAGCAGCCCCCAAAGTATACGGGACGTCCCCTACGAGCAGTACTTC | CASSPQSIRDVPYEQYF
TRBJ2-3 | few | TRBV5-1 | . | TGCGCCAGCGCCCCACCTAGCACAGATACGCAGTATTTT | CASAPPSTDTQYF
TRBJ1-1 | . | TRBV30 | . | TGTGCCTGGAGGCAACGTACTGAAGCTTTCTTT | CAWRQRTEAFF
TRBJ1-4 | . | TRBV10-3 | . | TGTGCCATCAGTCGGCAGCTTAATGAAAAACTGTTTTTT | CAISRQLNEKLFF
TRBJ2-7 | few | TRBV27 | . | TGTGCCAGCAGTCCGGGGCCCTACGAGCAGTACTTC | CASSPGPYEQYF
TRBJ2-3 | . | TRBV6-1 | TRBD2 | TGTGCCAGCAGTGAACGTGTAGCGGGAGGAGATACGCAGTATTTT | CASSERVAGGDTQYF
TRBJ1-5 | few | TRBV6-5 | . | TGTGCCAGCAGTGGGCAGGGGTTTACTCAGCCCCAGCATTTT | CASSGQGFTQPQHF
TRBJ2-5 | . | TRBV7-9 | TRBD2 | TGTGCCAGCAGACTTCTAGCGGGAGAGACCCAGTACTTC | CASRLLAGETQYF
TRBJ1-1 | . | TRBV9 | . | TGTGCCAGCAGCGTAGCCGGGAACACTGAAGCTTTCTTT | CASSVAGNTEAFF
TRBJ2-7 | many | TRBV29-1 | . | TGCAGCGTAAAGGGCCCGGGGACCTACGAGCAGTACTTC | CSVKGPGTYEQYF
TRBJ2-7 | . | TRBV5-1 | TRBD2 | TGCGCCAGCAGCTCAACCCTAGCGGGCCTCTCCTACGAGCAGTACTTC | CASSSTLAGLSYEQYF
TRBJ2-3 | . | TRBV6-1 | TRBD2 | TGTGCCAGCAGTGTCCTGACTAGCGGGAGTCGGGGAGATACGCAGTATTTT | CASSVLTSGSRGDTQYF
TRBJ2-7 | . | TRBV5-6 | TRBD1 | TGTGCCAGCAGCCCAGATTGGGACAGGGGGCCCCACGAGCAGTACTTC | CASSPDWDRGPHEQYF
TRBJ2-2 | . | TRBV7-9 | TRBD1 | TGTGCCAGCAGCCGCCAAACGACAGGGGCTTCCTTAAACACCGGGGAGCTGTTTTTT | CASSRQTTGASLNTGELFF